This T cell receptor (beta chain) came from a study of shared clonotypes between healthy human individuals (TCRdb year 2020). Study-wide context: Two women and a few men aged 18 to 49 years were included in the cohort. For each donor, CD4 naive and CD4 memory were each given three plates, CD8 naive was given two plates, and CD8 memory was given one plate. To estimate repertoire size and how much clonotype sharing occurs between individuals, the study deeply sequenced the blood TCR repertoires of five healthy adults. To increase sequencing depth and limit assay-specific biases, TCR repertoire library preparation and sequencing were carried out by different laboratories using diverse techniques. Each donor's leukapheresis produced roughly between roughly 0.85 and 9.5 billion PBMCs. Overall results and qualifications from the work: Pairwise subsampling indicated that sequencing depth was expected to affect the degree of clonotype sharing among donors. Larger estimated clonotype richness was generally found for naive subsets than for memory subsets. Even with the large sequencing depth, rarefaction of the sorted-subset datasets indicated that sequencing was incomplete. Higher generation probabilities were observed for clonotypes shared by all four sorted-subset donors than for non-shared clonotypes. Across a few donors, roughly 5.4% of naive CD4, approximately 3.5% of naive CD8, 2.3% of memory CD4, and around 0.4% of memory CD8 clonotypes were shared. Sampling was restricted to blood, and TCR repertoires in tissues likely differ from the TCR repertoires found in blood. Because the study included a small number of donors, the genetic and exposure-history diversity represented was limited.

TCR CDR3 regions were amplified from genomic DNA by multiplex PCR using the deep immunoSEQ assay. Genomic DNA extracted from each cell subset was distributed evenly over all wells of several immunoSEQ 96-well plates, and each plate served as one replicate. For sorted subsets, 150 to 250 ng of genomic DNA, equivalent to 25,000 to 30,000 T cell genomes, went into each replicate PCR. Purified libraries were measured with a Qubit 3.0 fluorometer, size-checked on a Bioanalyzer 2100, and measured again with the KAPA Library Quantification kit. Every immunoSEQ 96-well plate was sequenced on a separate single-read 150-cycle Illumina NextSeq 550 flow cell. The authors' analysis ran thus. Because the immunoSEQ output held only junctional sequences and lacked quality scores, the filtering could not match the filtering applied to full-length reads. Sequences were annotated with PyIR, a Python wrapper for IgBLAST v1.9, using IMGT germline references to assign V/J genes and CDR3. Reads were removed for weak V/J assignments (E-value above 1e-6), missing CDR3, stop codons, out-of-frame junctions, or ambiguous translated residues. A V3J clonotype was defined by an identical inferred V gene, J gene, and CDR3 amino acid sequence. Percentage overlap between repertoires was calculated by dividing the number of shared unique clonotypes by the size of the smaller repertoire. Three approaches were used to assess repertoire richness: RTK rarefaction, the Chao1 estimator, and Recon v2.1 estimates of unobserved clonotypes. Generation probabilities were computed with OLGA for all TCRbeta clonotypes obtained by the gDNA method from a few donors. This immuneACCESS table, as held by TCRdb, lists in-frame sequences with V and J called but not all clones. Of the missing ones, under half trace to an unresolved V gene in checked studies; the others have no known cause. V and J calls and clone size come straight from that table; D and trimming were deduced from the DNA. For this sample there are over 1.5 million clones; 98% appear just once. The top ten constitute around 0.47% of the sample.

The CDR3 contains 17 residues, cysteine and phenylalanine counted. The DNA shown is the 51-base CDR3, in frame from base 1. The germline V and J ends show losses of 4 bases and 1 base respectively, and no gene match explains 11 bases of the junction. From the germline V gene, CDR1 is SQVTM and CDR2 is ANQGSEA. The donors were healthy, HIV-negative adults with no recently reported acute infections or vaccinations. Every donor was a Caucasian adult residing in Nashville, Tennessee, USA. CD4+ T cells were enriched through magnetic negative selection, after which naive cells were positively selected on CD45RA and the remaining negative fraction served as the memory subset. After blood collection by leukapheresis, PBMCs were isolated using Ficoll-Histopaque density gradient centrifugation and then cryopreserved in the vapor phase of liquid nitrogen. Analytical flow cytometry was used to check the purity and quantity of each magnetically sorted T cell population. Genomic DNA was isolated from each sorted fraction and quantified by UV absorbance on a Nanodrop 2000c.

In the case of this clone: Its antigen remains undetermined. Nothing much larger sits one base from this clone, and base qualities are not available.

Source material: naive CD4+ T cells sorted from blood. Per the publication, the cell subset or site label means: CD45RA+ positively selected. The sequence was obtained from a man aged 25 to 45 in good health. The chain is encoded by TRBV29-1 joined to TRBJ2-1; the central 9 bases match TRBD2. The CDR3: CSVVPLSLAGSYNEQFF. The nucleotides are TGCAGCGTTGTGCCCTTGTCACTAGCGGGTTCCTACAATGAGCAGTTCTTC.